This T cell receptor (beta chain) emerged from a study of OX40 agonist ivuxolimab in advanced cancers. The method was immunoSEQ multiplex PCR; TCRdb's version includes in-frame clones alone and lacks a portion of them. The table includes some 40,000 clones, around 83% detected once. The CDR3 contains 15 residues. V lost 10 bases to trimming and J lost 1 base; unmatched junction nucleotides: 9. Looked up from germline, CDR1 is LNHDA and CDR2 is SQIVND (reference sequence). The chain recombines TRBV19 with TRBJ2-4; 8 bases line up with TRBD2. The origin of this receptor is an adult with an advanced solid tumor such as melanoma, head and neck, liver or kidney cancer. The sample consisted of CD4+ or CD8+ T cells sorted from blood, taken in a trial of the OX40 agonist ivuxolimab. The CDR3 spells CATSRGGTAKNIQYF. DNA for the CDR3: TGTGCCACCTCCCGGGGGGGTACGGCCAAAAACATTCAGTACTTC.